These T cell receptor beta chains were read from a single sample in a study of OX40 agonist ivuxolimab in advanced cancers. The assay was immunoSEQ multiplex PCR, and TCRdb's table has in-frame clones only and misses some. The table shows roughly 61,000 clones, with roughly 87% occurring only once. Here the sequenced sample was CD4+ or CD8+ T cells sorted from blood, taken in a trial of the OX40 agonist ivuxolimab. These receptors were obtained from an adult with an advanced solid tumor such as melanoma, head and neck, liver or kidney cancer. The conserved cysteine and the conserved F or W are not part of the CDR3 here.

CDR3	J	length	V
ASSSGQKYGYT	TRBJ1-2	11	TRBV7-9
AWTQGNNSPLH	TRBJ1-6	11	TRBV30
ASSYQGGFYEQY	TRBJ2-7	12	TRBV6-5
ASHPPDSYEQY	TRBJ2-7	11	TRBV5-5
ASSNRQGARNQPQH	TRBJ1-5	14	TRBV19
ASSYRGQGGYGYT	TRBJ1-2	13	TRBV6-5
ASSLGDGLSYEQY	TRBJ2-7	13	TRBV5-1
ASSDLGSGLNQPQH	TRBJ1-5	14	TRBV19
ASSQAGQGIYGYT	TRBJ1-2	13	TRBV4-1
ASSASGTGGTEAF	TRBJ1-1	13	TRBV27
ASTGLAGGNEQF	TRBJ2-1	12	TRBV11-2
AWSDRAKTYEQY	TRBJ2-7	12	TRBV30
AWSRATNTEAF	TRBJ1-1	11	TRBV30
ASSEALNTQY	TRBJ2-3	10	TRBV2
ASSSTRTGGSTEAF	TRBJ1-1	14	TRBV11-3
ASSQGRGTSRQETQY	TRBJ2-5	15	TRBV5-8
ASAQNSGPFYEQY	TRBJ2-7	13	TRBV4-1
ASSLRTGEGEKLF	TRBJ1-4	13	TRBV7-6
ASRNRDRGRYEQY	TRBJ2-7	13	TRBV27
ASGLQGFGQPQH	TRBJ1-5	12	TRBV12-5
ASSLGTPGQSYEQY	TRBJ2-7	14	TRBV7-6
ASSPRQSSYNEQF	TRBJ2-1	13	TRBV9
ASSGTSGANVLT	TRBJ2-6	12	TRBV25-1
ATRDRAFGNQPQH	TRBJ1-5	13	TRBV6-5
ASSPGGNSNQPQH	TRBJ1-5	13	TRBV27
ASRWDLNTGELF	TRBJ2-2	12	TRBV5-4
ASSYSTGAGNTIY	TRBJ1-3	13	TRBV6-5
ASSFEPDTQY	TRBJ2-3	10	TRBV7-6
ASSPGGGNGYT	TRBJ1-2	11	TRBV18
ASSREYGYT	TRBJ1-2	9	TRBV6-6
ASGLEGLSQETQY	TRBJ2-5	13	TRBV12-5
ASTTTGGGNQPQH	TRBJ1-5	13	TRBV28
ASSRSTSGRTDTQY	TRBJ2-3	14	TRBV11-2
ASSLQGADEQF	TRBJ2-1	11	TRBV5-1